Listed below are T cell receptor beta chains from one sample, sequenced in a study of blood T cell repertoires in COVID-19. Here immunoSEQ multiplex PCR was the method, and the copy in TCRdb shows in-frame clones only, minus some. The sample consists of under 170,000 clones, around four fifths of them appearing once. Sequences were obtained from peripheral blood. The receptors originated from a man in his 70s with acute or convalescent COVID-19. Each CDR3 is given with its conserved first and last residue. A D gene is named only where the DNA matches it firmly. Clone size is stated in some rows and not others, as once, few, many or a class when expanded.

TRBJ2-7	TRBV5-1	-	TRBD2	CASSLDYLAGVGEQYF	TGCGCCAGCAGCTTGGACTATCTAGCGGGAGTCGGCGAGCAGTACTTC
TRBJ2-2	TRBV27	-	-	CASRVGGQVGELFF	TGTGCCAGCAGGGTTGGAGGGCAAGTCGGGGAGCTGTTTTTT
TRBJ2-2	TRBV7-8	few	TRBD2	CASSSAGLAAGELFF	TGTGCCAGCAGCTCAGCGGGACTAGCGGCCGGGGAGCTGTTTTTT
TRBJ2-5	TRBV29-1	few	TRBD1	CSVGQGFETQYF	TGCAGCGTTGGACAGGGATTCGAGACCCAGTACTTC
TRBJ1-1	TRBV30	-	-	CAWSRRNTEAFF	TGTGCCTGGAGTCGCAGAAACACTGAAGCTTTCTTT
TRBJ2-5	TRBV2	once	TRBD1	CASSGQGSYQETQYF	TGTGCCAGCAGTGGACAGGGATCGTACCAAGAGACCCAGTACTTC
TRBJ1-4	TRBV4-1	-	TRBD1	CASSRDRGPPNEKLFF	TGCGCCAGCAGCAGGGACAGGGGTCCCCCTAATGAAAAACTGTTTTTT
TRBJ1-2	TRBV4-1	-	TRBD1	CASSPGQSYGYTF	TGCGCCAGCAGCCCGGGACAGTCCTATGGCTACACCTTC
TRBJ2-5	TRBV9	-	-	CASSGWGEAVRETQYF	TGTGCCAGCAGCGGGTGGGGGGAAGCAGTCCGGGAGACCCAGTACTTC
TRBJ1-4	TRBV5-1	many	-	CASSPTGFTNEKLFF	TGCGCCAGCAGCCCTACAGGATTTACTAATGAAAAACTGTTTTTT
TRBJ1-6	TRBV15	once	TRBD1	CATSEIQGANSPLHF	TGTGCCACCAGCGAAATTCAGGGGGCCAATTCACCCCTCCACTTT
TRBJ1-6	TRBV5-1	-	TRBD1	CASSPGQGANSSPLHF	TGCGCCAGCAGCCCTGGACAGGGGGCGAATTCATCACCCCTCCACTTT
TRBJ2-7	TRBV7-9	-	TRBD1	CASSLFPGQGVLEQYF	TGTGCCAGCAGCTTATTTCCGGGACAGGGAGTTCTCGAGCAGTACTTC
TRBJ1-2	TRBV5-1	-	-	CASSLAGMNYTF	TGTGCCAGCAGCTTGGCCGGGATGAACTACACCTTC
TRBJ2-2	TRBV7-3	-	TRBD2	CASSSTSGGTGELFF	TGTGCCAGCAGCTCGACTAGCGGGGGGACCGGGGAGCTGTTTTTT
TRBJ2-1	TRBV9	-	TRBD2	CASGTSGESSYNEQFF	TGTGCCAGCGGGACTAGCGGGGAGAGCTCCTACAATGAGCAGTTCTTC
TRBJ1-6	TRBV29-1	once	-	CSVGEANSPLHF	TGCAGCGTGGGGGAGGCCAATTCACCCCTCCACTTT
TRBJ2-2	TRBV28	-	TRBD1	CASSPDRGGNTGELFF	TGTGCCAGCAGTCCAGACAGGGGGGGGAACACCGGGGAGCTGTTTTTT
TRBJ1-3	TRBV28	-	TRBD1	CASSTGGYSGNTIYF	TGTGCCAGCAGCACAGGGGGCTACTCTGGAAACACCATATATTTT
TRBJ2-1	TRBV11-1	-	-	CASSLASPNNEQFF	TGTGCCAGCAGCTTAGCTTCCCCCAACAATGAGCAGTTCTTC
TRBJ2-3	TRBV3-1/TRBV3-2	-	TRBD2	CAFPREADTQYF	TGTGCCTTTCCCCGGGAGGCAGATACGCAGTATTTT
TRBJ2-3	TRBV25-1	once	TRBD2	CASSDSSGRGDTQYF	TGTGCCAGCAGTGACTCTAGCGGGAGGGGGGATACGCAGTATTTT
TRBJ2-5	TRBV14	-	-	CASSQAQGFETQYF	TGTGCCAGCAGCCAAGCACAGGGTTTTGAGACCCAGTACTTC
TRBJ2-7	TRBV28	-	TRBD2	CASSPPRTSGTYEQYF	TGTGCCAGCAGTCCCCCAAGGACTAGCGGGACCTACGAGCAGTACTTC
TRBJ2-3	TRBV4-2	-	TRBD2	CASSHPSGGVSDTQYF	TGTGCCAGCAGCCATCCTAGCGGGGGCGTGTCAGATACGCAGTATTTT
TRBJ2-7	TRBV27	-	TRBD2	CASSRLADSYEQYF	TGTGCCAGCAGTCGACTAGCGGACTCCTACGAGCAGTACTTC
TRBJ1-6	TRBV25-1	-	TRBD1	CASSEDRGNSPLHF	TGTGCCAGCAGTGAGGACAGGGGTAATTCACCCCTCCACTTT
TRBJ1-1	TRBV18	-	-	CASSPPGGARTEAFF	TGTGCCAGCTCACCACCGGGGGGGGCGCGGACTGAAGCTTTCTTT
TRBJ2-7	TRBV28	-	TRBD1	CASSAGTGSSYEQYF	TGTGCCAGCAGTGCCGGGACAGGGAGCTCCTACGAGCAGTACTTC
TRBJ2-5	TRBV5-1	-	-	CASSPEGRYGETQYF	TGCGCCAGCAGCCCAGAGGGGAGGTACGGGGAGACCCAGTACTTC
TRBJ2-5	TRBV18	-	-	CASSPPTGQETQYF	TGTGCCAGCTCACCACCGACAGGACAAGAGACCCAGTACTTC
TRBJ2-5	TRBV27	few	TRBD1	CASRGQGKETQYF	TGTGCCAGCCGGGGACAGGGGAAAGAGACCCAGTACTTC
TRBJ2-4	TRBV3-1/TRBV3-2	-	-	CATLGLGENIQYF	TGTGCCACCCTTGGACTGGGAGAAAACATTCAGTACTTC
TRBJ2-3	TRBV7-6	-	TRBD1	CASSLTGTGGGTDTQYF	TGTGCCAGCAGCTTGACCGGGACAGGGGGTGGCACAGATACGCAGTATTTT
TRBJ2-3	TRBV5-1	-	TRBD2	CASSLAREGLGDTQYF	TGCGCCAGCAGCTTGGCCCGGGAGGGCTTGGGAGATACGCAGTATTTT
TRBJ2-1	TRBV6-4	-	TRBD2	CASSEVASGGWNEQFF	TGTGCCAGCAGTGAGGTGGCTAGCGGGGGCTGGAATGAGCAGTTCTTC
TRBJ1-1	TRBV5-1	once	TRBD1	CASSIQGGVNTEAFF	TGCGCCAGCAGCATCCAGGGGGGAGTGAACACTGAAGCTTTCTTT
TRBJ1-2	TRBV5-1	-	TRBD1	CASSIGQGLIYGYTF	TGCGCCAGCAGCATTGGACAGGGCCTGATCTATGGCTACACCTTC
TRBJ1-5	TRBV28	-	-	CASSFSGLDQPQHF	TGTGCCAGCAGTTTCTCAGGGTTGGATCAGCCCCAGCATTTT
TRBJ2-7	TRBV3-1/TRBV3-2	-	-	CASSQGLYEQYF	TGTGCCAGCAGCCAAGGTCTCTACGAGCAGTACTTC
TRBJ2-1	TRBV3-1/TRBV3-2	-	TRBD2	CASSRDLVAGGYNEQFF	TGTGCCAGCAGCCGCGACCTTGTAGCGGGAGGGTACAATGAGCAGTTCTTC
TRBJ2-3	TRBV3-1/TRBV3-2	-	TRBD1	CASSQGQGASDTQYF	TGTGCCAGCAGCCAGGGACAGGGGGCGTCGGATACGCAGTATTTT